What follows are 15 T cell receptor beta chains derived from one specimen sequenced in a study of cytomegalovirus exposure and HLA in healthy donors. Use of 60 Vbeta and 13 Jbeta primers characterized the PCR. Method: immunoSEQ multiplex PCR; TCRdb's copy keeps in-frame clones and lacks some. This sample yields 150,000 to 200,000 clones, of which roughly 80% are seen a single time; about 3.4% belongs to the top ten. The material sequenced was PBMCs. All receptors derive from a man aged 35 to 55 in good health and CMV-seropositive.

This chain uses TRBV6-5 with TRBJ2-6; D is uncertain. Germline CDR1 reads MNHEY; CDR2 reads SVGAGI. This CDR3 contains 15 residues. Trimming cost V 2 bases and J 0 bases, with 5 bases left between them. Written as DNA, the CDR3 is TGTGCCAGCAGTTACGGCGGCTCTGGGGCCAACGTCCTGACTTTC. Translated, it gives CASSYGGSGANVLTF.

This clone was seen a few times. The CDR3 protein is CASSVGQGEYEQYF. For the CDR3, the DNA is TGTGCCAGCAGCGTAGGCCAGGGGGAATACGAGCAGTACTTC. The rearrangement links TRBV9 to TRBJ2-7, with TRBD1 matching 7 bases. Germline loops: CDR1 SGDLS, CDR2 YYNGEE. The CDR3 is 14 residues long. Trimming at V came to 0 bases and at J to 4 bases, leaving 4 bases not matched to a gene.

The chain uses TRBV7-9 and TRBJ1-5, with 10 bases aligning to TRBD1. V shed 1 base, J shed 4 bases, and the junction held 4 bases outside the gene matches. CDR3 length equals 16 residues. Looked up from germline, CDR1 is SEHNR and CDR2 is FQNEAQ (reference sequence). DNA for the CDR3: TGTGCCAGCAGCTTAGGCCGGGACAGGGGTAATCAGCCCCAGCATTTT. Translated: CASSLGRDRGNQPQHF.

The rearrangement links TRBV5-5 to TRBJ1-1; tentatively, D is TRBD1 (6 bases). The germline V and J ends were trimmed by 1 base and 2 bases, with 9 bases remaining between them. Germline V gives CDR1 SGHKS, CDR2 YYEKEE (reference sequence). This CDR3 has 14 amino acids. DNA of the CDR3: TGTGCCAGCAGCTTGCCGGGGGGCAACACTGAAGCTTTCTTT. It yields the protein CASSLPGGNTEAFF.

The chain recombines TRBV10-3 with TRBJ1-2; D perhaps matches TRBD1 (6 bases). This CDR3 comprises 13 residues. V shed 5 bases and J shed 5 bases, with 12 bases lying between them. The germline CDR1 and CDR2 sequences are ENHRY and SYGVKD. The CDR3 sequence is CAISQGQMYGYTF. The CDR3 DNA reads TGTGCCATCAGTCAAGGACAGATGTATGGCTACACCTTC.

This clone was observed a single time. This rearrangement joins TRBV4-1 to TRBJ1-6, with D unresolved. The germline CDR1 and CDR2 sequences are MGHRA and YSYEKL. The CDR3 is 14 residues long. V lost 7 bases to trimming and J lost 7 bases, with 14 bases between them. CDR3 sequence reads: CASTRGEGNSPLHF. The CDR3 nucleotides are TGCGCCAGCACCCGGGGAGAGGGAAATTCACCCCTCCACTTT.

The chain carries TRBV4-1 and TRBJ2-1; unclear D gene. V was trimmed by 1 base and J by 0 bases, leaving 7 bases between them. The CDR3 loop spans 15 amino acids. Germline V gene data show CDR1 as MGHRA and CDR2 as YSYEKL. The CDR3 DNA follows: TGCGCCAGCAGCCAAGCCCGACTCTCCTACAATGAGCAGTTCTTC. Residues: CASSQARLSYNEQFF.

The chain recombines TRBV5-1 with TRBJ2-5, with D uncertain. There are 14 residues in the CDR3. The germline V gene has CDR1 SGHRS and CDR2 YFSETQ. Trimming removed 4 bases at V and 3 bases at J, with 13 bases between. CDR3 residues: CASSEAAYEETQYF. The DNA of the CDR3 is TGCGCCAGCAGCGAGGCCGCTTATGAAGAGACCCAGTACTTC.

The chain uses TRBV15 and TRBJ2-2; perhaps TRBD2 as D (7 bases). This CDR3 is 15 amino acids long. CDR1 is LNHNV, CDR2 YYDKDF, per germline (reference sequence). Deletions cut 8 bases from V and 1 base from J, with 14 bases between. The CDR3 region has the DNA TGTGCCACCCGTGCGGGGGCCTTGAACACCGGGGAGCTGTTTTTT. Translating it yields CATRAGALNTGELFF.

The chain is built from TRBV5-1 and TRBJ2-1; D perhaps matches TRBD1 (6 bases). Trimming cost V 4 bases and J 2 bases, with 13 bases left between them. This CDR3 spans 15 amino acids. Germline values: CDR1 SGHRS, CDR2 YFSETQ. The CDR3 spells CASSKDRLTYNEQFF. The DNA of the CDR3 is TGCGCCAGCAGCAAGGACAGACTTACCTACAATGAGCAGTTCTTC.

The V call is TRBV25-1, the J call TRBJ1-6; weak D call: TRBD1 (5 bases). The CDR3 is made up of 14 amino acids. V shed 6 bases and J shed 7 bases, with 13 bases lying between them. Germline V gives CDR1 MGHDK, CDR2 SYGVNS. CDR3 sequence: CASRQTAWNSPLHF. DNA for the CDR3: TGTGCCAGCAGACAGACAGCCTGGAATTCACCCCTCCACTTT.

The chain carries TRBV2 and TRBJ2-7, with 7 positions matching TRBD1. The junction had 6 bases not matched to a gene; V was cut back by 7 bases and J by 0 bases. From germline, CDR1 is SNHLY and CDR2 FYNNEI. The CDR3 runs 14 residues. CDR3 sequence: CASTRDRDSYEQYF. The CDR3 coding sequence is TGTGCCAGCACTAGAGACAGGGACTCCTACGAGCAGTACTTC.

This clone was counted between two and nine times. Other nucleotide sequences in the sample specify the same CDR3. The chain is built from TRBV15 and TRBJ2-7; D is possibly TRBD2 (6 bases). Per the germline V gene, CDR1 is LNHNV and CDR2 is YYDKDF (reference sequence). V was cut by 0 bases and J by 1 base, with 7 bases left in between. The CDR3 spans 14 residues. The CDR3 DNA sequence: TGTGCCACCAGCAGAGATCGGGGGTCCTACGAGCAGTACTTC. Its translation is CATSRDRGSYEQYF.

The chain is built from TRBV4-1 and TRBJ2-1, with a weak D call TRBD2 (5 bases). The germline CDR1 and CDR2 sequences are MGHRA and YSYEKL. This CDR3 has 17 amino acids. V was cut by 1 base and J by 2 bases, with 15 bases left in between. The CDR3 DNA follows: TGCGCCAGCAGCCAAGTAGCCGGCGGGCTCCCCTACAATGAGCAGTTCTTC. This encodes CASSQVAGGLPYNEQFF.

Comments on this clone: Compared with germline, one end of the junction differs, possibly owing to a read error. At the DNA level, this CDR3 is encoded by other sequences in the same sample as well. The rearrangement uses TRBV6-1 and TRBJ2-7; 10 bases align to TRBD2. The germline V gene has CDR1 MNHNS and CDR2 SASEGT. The CDR3 has 19 residues. Here the CDR3 DNA reads TGTGCCAGCAGTGTCCGGACATTGACTAGCGGGCAATCCTCCTACGAGCAGTATTTC. This encodes CASSVRTLTSGQSSYEQYF.